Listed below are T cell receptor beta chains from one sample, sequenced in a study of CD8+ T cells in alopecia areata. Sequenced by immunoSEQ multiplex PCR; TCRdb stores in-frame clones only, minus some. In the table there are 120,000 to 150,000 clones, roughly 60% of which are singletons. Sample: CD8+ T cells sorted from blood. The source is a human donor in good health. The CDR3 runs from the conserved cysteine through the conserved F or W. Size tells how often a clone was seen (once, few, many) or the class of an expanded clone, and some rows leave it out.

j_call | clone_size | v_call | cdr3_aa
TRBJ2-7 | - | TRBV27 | CASSQPGLAYEQYF
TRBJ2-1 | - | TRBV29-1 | CSVVLWLAFSYNEQFF
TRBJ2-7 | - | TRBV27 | CASSFPGAYEQYF
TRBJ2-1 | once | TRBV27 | CASSFRDRGEQFF
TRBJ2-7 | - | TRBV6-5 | CATHGPYEQYF
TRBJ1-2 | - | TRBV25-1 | CATVPGGNYGYTF
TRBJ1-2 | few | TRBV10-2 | CASSESPGAPYGYTF
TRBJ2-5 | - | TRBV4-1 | CASSLSAGGQETQYF
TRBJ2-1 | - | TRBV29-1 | CSATSGSSVDEQFF
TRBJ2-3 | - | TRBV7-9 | CASSLHGGRSADTQYF
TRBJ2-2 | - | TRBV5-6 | CASSLVRGTTGELFF
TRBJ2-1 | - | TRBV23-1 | CASSRPRTASPSYNEQFF
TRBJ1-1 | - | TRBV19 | CASNPLDGFNTEAFF
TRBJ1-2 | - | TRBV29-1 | CSVEDRQGYTF
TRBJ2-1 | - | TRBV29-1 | CSVEAGYGSYNEQFF
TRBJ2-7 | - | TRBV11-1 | CASSSPLGPPAQYF
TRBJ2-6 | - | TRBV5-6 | CASSLYITSGTSGANVLTF
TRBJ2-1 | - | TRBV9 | CASSPGLAGVYNEQFF
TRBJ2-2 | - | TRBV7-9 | CASSPRDTFTGELFF
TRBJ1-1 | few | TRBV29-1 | CSVEKGAGTEAFF
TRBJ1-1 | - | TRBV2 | CASRGTGVGEAFF
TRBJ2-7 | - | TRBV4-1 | CASSQGDGAYEQYF
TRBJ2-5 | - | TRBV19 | CASSHPGGGQETQYF
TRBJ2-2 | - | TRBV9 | CASSVARGLTGELFF
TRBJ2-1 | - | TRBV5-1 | CASRTSGPAEPGFF
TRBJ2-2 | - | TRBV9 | CASRGDRPLELFF
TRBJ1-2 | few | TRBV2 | CASSDLGPLIGGYTF